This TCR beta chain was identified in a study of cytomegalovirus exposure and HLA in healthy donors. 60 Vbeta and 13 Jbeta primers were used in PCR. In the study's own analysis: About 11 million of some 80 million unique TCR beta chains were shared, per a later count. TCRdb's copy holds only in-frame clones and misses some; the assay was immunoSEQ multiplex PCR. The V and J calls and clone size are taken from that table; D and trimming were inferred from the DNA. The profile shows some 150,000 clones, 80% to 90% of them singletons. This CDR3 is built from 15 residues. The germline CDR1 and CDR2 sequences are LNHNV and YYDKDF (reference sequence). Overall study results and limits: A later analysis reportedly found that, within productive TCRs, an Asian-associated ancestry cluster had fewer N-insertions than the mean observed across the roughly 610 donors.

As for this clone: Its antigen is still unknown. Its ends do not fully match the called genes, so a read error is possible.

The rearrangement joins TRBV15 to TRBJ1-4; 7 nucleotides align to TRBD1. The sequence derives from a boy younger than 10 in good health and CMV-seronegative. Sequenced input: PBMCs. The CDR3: CAASRGRQGHEKLFF. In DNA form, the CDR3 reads TGTGCCGCCAGCAGAGGACGACAGGGTCACGAAAAACTGTTTTTT.